The 20 T cell receptor beta chains below all came from one sample that was sequenced in a study of blood T cells in healthy people across ages. For the second PCR, which ran for about 6 to 11 cycles, a sample-barcoded 5' primer and a J-beta primer mix were used. MiXCR, run by TCRdb on the 5' RACE reads, gives a single entry per CDR3 protein. The sample yields about 640,000 distinct CDR3 sequences, roughly 50% seen once. Material: blood. These TCRs come from a man in his 60s in good health.

The chain carries TRBV27 and TRBJ2-2, with D tentatively TRBD1 (5 bases). V lost 3 bases, J lost 7 bases, and 15 bases lay in between. Germline V gives CDR1 MNHEY, CDR2 SMNVEV (reference sequence). CDR3 length: 15 amino acids. CDR3 nucleotide sequence: TGTGCCAGCAGTTTGCTTCAGGGAATAAGCGGGGAGCTGTTTTTT. This codes for CASSLLQGISGELFF.

This clonotype was counted at least ten times. The rearrangement joins TRBV14 to TRBJ2-6, with D hard to call. Trimming pared 3 bases from V and 5 bases from J, leaving 5 bases between. Germline V lookup: CDR1 SGHDN, CDR2 FVKESK. The CDR3 spans 13 residues. In DNA form, the CDR3 reads TGTGCCAGCAGCCAGCCGTGGGCCAACGTCCTGACTTTC. This sequence encodes CASSQPWANVLTF.

DNA for the CDR3: TGTGCCAGCAGCCAAGAAGGGGGCGCCGGGGAGCTGTTTTTT. It specifies CASSQEGGAGELFF. The rearrangement joins TRBV4-2 to TRBJ2-2, with 7 bases fitting TRBD1. CDR1 is LGHNA, CDR2 YNFKEQ, per germline. CDR3 length equals 14 residues. Trimming cost V 0 bases and J 6 bases; bases outside gene matches: 1.

This clonotype was seen more than once but under ten times. The chain employs TRBV11-2 and TRBJ2-4, with 12 bases identical to TRBD2. The J call may be mistaken, given a closer DNA end match to TRBJ2-7. Per germline, CDR1 SGHAT and CDR2 FQNNGV. The CDR3 spans 17 residues. CDR3 nucleotide sequence: TGTGCCAGCAGCCCTCGACTAGCGGGGGCGGAACCATACGAGCAGTACTTC. Translated: CASSPRLAGAEPYEQYF.

V usage is TRBV4-1 and J usage is TRBJ2-5; 9 bases fit TRBD1. The CDR3 has 19 residues. V was clipped by 3 bases and J by 0 bases; unmatched bases: 14. CDR1 and CDR2 from the germline V gene are MGHRA and YSYEKL. The CDR3 DNA is TGCGCCAGCAGCCACCCCTGGGACAGGGACCGATCGTACCAAGAGACCCAGTACTTC. Encoded protein: CASSHPWDRDRSYQETQYF.

V usage is TRBV5-1 and J usage is TRBJ2-1; D is unresolved. Germline V gene data show CDR1 as SGHRS and CDR2 as YFSETQ. Trimming shortened V by 1 base and J by 6 bases, and 8 bases separated the two germline ends. The CDR3 is 13 amino acids. The CDR3 is CASSLLVPNEQFF. In DNA form, the CDR3 reads TGCGCCAGCAGCTTGTTGGTGCCCAATGAGCAGTTCTTC.

In this sample, this clonotype turned up once. The chain links TRBV10-2 to TRBJ2-4, with 10 nucleotides matching TRBD1. CDR1 WSHSY and CDR2 SAAADI come from the germline V gene. This CDR3 is 15 amino acids long. V was pared by 5 bases and J by 1 base, with 2 bases of the junction left unmatched. This CDR3 is CASSMDRGAKNIQYF. DNA for the CDR3: TGCGCCAGCAGTATGGACAGGGGGGCCAAAAACATTCAGTACTTC.

The V call is TRBV12-3 or TRBV12-4, the J call TRBJ2-5, with D possibly matching TRBD2 (6 bases). The CDR3 length is 14 residues. V lost 3 bases to trimming and J lost 5 bases, with 13 bases between them. The CDR3 DNA follows: TGTGCCAGCAGTTTTCAGATAGGGAGGGAGACCCAGTACTTC. This gives the protein CASSFQIGRETQYF.

This clonotype was seen a few times. This rearrangement joins TRBV28 to TRBJ2-7; tentatively, D is TRBD1 or TRBD2 (5 bases each). Trimming took off 5 bases at V and 12 bases at J, with 20 bases between the two ends. CDR3 length: 13 amino acids. The germline CDR1 and CDR2 sequences are MDHEN and SYDVKM. Here the CDR3 reads CASSPHIGETRYF. The CDR3 coding sequence is TGTGCCAGCAGTCCCCATATAGGGGAGACCCGGTACTTC.

The genes are TRBV7-2 and TRBJ1-4, with D tentatively TRBD1 (5 bases). Germline V gene sequence: CDR1 SGHTA, CDR2 FQGNSA. This CDR3 is built from 15 residues. V lost 1 base, J lost 5 bases, and 11 bases lay in between. CDR3 amino acids: CASSLDSGYNEKLFF. The DNA of the CDR3 is TGTGCCAGCAGCTTAGATTCAGGGTACAATGAAAAACTGTTTTTT. Drawing the rest from reference TRBV7-2 and TRBJ1-4, the complete variable domain is GAGVSQSPSNKVTEKGKDVELRCDPISGHTALYWYRQSLGQGLEFLIYFQGNSAPDKSGLPSDRFSAERTGGSVSTLTIQRTQQEDSAVYLCASSLDSGYNEKLFFGSGTQLSVL.

This clonotype was counted only a few times. The V call is TRBV15, the J call TRBJ2-5; TRBD1 agrees at 7 bases. This CDR3 is 18 amino acids long. Germline CDR1 reads LNHNV; CDR2 reads YYDKDF (reference sequence). The V segment lost 0 bases and the J segment 11 bases; nucleotides outside the gene matches: 21. The CDR3 DNA reads TGTGCCACCAGCAGAGATGCCGCCGGGGACAGCTCCTACAATGAGCAGTACTTC. Translated, it gives CATSRDAAGDSSYNEQYF.

The chain recombines TRBV9 with TRBJ2-2; 11 nucleotides match TRBD2. The V segment lost 0 bases and the J segment 2 bases; nucleotides outside the gene matches: 3. The CDR3 contains 17 residues. Looked up from germline, CDR1 is SGDLS and CDR2 is YYNGEE. This CDR3 reads CASSVALAGGNTGELFF. CDR3 DNA sequence: TGTGCCAGCAGCGTAGCTCTAGCGGGGGGTAACACCGGGGAGCTGTTTTTT.

The chain joins TRBV27 to TRBJ2-1, with TRBD2 matching over 8 bases. V shed 5 bases, J shed 0 bases, and the junction held 12 bases outside the gene matches. Germline-derived CDR1 and CDR2 are MNHEY and SMNVEV (reference sequence). The CDR3 runs to 18 residues. The CDR3 region is CASSPIASGGSSYNEQFF. The CDR3 coding sequence is TGTGCCAGCAGTCCCATTGCGAGCGGGGGAAGCTCCTACAATGAGCAGTTCTTC.

This clonotype was seen a few times. This chain links TRBV9 with TRBJ2-1; 11 bases agree with TRBD2. Germline-derived CDR1 and CDR2 are SGDLS and YYNGEE. The CDR3 extends over 16 amino acids. J was trimmed by 9 bases and V by 0 bases; bases with no gene match: 8. The CDR3 sequence is CASSVGSGGAGGEQFF. The CDR3 region has the DNA TGTGCCAGCAGCGTAGGTAGCGGGGGGGCCGGGGGTGAGCAGTTCTTC.

This clonotype turned up a few times. The rearrangement uses TRBV29-1 and TRBJ2-3; D is unclear. The CDR3 is made up of 16 amino acids. Deletions cut 6 bases from V and 0 bases from J, with 19 bases between. Per germline, CDR1 SQVTM and CDR2 ANQGSEA. CDR3 DNA sequence: TGCAGCGTAGCCGCCCCTGAAGGGTGGAGCACAGATACGCAGTATTTT. Its translation: CSVAAPEGWSTDTQYF.

The CDR3 region has the DNA TGTGCCACCCGTCTGGGCGATGAGCAGTTCTTC. Translated: CATRLGDEQFF. The chain recombines TRBV10-3 with TRBJ2-1, with unresolved D. The V end was cut by 10 bases, the J end by 8 bases, with 12 bases between. This CDR3 is 11 amino acids long. Per the germline V gene, CDR1 is ENHRY and CDR2 is SYGVKD.

A few counts support this clonotype. The J gene is TRBJ2-7, the V gene TRBV9; no clear D. The germline V gene has CDR1 SGDLS and CDR2 YYNGEE. The CDR3 covers 14 residues. Trimming shortened V by 3 bases and J by 1 base, and 11 bases separated the two germline ends. The CDR3 DNA is TGTGCCAGCAGCGACCCCACTCGGTCCTACGAGCAGTACTTC. Amino acid sequence: CASSDPTRSYEQYF.

The gene calls are TRBV29-1 and TRBJ2-3; the match to TRBD1 covers 7 bases. J gave up 3 bases and V 7 bases, and 13 bases lay outside the gene matches. Germline CDR1 is SQVTM and CDR2 is ANQGSEA. The CDR3 sequence is 15 residues long. CDR3 loop: CSERTGAGGTDTQYF. The DNA for the CDR3 is TGCAGCGAACGAACAGGGGCCGGTGGAACAGATACGCAGTATTTT.

V is TRBV21-1 and J is TRBJ2-7; TRBD1 reflects the table's D call only, with no check against the DNA. TRBV21-1 is assigned pseudogene status. The CDR3 spans 15 residues. DNA of the CDR3: TGTGCCAGCAGCACTCGGACAGGGGGAGGGGGCGAGCAGTACTTC. It yields the protein CASSTRTGGGGEQYF.

This chain joins TRBV12-3 or TRBV12-4 and TRBJ2-3; D is possibly TRBD2 (7 bases). CDR3 length: 16 amino acids. With 0 bases removed from V and 4 bases from J, the gap between germline ends came to 14 bases. CDR3 region: CASSLALRGGADTQYF. The CDR3 nucleotides read TGTGCCAGCAGTTTAGCGCTAAGGGGGGGGGCAGATACGCAGTATTTT.